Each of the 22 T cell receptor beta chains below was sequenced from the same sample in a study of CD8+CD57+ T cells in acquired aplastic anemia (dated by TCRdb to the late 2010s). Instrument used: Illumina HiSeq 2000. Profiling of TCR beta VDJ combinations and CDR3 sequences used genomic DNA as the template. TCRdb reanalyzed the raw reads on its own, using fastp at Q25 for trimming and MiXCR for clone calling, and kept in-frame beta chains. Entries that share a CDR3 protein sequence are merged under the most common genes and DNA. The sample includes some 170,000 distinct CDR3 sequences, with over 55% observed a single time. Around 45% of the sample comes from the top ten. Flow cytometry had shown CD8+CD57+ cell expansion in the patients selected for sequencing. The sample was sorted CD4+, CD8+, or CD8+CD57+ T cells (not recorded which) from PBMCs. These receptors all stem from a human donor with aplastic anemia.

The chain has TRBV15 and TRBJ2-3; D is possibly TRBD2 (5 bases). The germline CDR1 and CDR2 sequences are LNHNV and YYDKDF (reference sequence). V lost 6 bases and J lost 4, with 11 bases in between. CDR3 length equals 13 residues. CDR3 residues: CATRGGYSDTQYF. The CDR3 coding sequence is TGTGCCACCAGGGGCGGGTATTCAGATACGCAGTATTTT.

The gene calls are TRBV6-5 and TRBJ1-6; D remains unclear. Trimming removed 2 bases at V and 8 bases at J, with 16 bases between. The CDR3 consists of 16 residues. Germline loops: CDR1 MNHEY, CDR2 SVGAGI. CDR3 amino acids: CASSYSLAAGDSPLHF. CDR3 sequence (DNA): TGTGCCAGCAGTTACAGTCTGGCGGCAGGAGATTCACCCCTCCACTTT.

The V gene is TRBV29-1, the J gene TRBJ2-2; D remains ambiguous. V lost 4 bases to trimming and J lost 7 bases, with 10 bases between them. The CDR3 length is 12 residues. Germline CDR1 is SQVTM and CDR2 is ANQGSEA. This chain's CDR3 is CSVVGRGGELFF. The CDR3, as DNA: TGCAGCGTTGTAGGTCGTGGCGGGGAGCTGTTTTTT.

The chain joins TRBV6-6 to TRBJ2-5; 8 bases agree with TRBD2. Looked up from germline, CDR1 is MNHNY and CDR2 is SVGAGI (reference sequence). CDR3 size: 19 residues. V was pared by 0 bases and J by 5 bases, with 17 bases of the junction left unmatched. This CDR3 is CASSYSGLRVAGSTETQYF. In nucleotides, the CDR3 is TGTGCCAGCAGTTACTCAGGGCTTCGGGTAGCGGGAAGCACGGAGACCCAGTACTTC.

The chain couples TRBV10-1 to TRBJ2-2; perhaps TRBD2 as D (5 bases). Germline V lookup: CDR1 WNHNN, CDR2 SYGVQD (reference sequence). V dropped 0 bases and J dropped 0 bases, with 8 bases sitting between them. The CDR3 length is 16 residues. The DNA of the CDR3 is TGCGCCAGCAGTGAGTCGGGAGCTTCGAACACCGGGGAGCTGTTTTTT. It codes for CASSESGASNTGELFF.

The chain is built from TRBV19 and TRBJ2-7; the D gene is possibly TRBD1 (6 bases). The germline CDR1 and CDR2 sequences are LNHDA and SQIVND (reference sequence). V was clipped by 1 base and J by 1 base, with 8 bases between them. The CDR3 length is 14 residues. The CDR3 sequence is CASSIAGASYEQYF. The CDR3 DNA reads TGTGCCAGTAGTATAGCAGGGGCTTCCTACGAGCAGTACTTC.

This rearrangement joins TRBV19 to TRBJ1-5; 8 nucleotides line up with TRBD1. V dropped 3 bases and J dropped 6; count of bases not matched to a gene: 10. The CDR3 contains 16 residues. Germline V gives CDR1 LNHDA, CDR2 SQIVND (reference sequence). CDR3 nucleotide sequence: TGTGCCAGTAGTATGTTGTCGTCCAGGGGGCTTCAGCCCCAGCATTTT. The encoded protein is CASSMLSSRGLQPQHF.

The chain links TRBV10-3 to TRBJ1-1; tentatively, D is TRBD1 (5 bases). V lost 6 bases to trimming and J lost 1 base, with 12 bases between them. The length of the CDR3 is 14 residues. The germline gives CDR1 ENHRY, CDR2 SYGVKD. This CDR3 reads CAIRDIGENTEAFF. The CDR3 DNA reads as TGTGCCATCAGGGACATTGGAGAGAACACTGAAGCTTTCTTT.

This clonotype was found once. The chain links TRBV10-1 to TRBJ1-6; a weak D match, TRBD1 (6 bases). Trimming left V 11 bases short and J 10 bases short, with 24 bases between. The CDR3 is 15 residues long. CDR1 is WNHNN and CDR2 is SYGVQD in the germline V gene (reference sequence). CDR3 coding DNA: TGCGCCGCCCTTGGGGGGCGGGGCATCGTCTCACCCCTCCACTTT. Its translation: CAALGGRGIVSPLHF.

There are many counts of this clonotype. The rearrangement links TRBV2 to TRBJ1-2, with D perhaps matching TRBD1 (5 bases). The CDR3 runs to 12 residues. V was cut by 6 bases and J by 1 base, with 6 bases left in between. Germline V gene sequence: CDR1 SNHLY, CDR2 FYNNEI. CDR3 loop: CASRDNNYGYTF. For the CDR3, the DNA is TGTGCCAGCAGGGACAATAACTATGGCTACACCTTC.

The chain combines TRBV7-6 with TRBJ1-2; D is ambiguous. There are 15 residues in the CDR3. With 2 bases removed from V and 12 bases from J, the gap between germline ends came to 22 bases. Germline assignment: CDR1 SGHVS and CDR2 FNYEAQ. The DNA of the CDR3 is TGTGCCAGCAGCTTATTTCCGGAAAGAGGAACTGGAAACACCTTC. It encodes CASSLFPERGTGNTF.

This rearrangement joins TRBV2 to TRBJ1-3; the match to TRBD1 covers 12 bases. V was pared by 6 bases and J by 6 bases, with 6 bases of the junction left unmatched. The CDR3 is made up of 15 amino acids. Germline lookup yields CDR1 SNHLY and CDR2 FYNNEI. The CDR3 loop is CASRGTGGAANTIYF. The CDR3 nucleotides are TGTGCCAGCAGGGGGACAGGGGGCGCGGCAAACACCATATATTTT.

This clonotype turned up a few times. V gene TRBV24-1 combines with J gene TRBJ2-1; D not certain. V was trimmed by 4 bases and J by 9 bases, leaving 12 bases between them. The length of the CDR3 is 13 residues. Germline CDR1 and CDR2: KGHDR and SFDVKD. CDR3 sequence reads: CATSESPWGEQFF. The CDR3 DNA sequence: TGTGCCACCAGTGAGTCACCCTGGGGTGAGCAGTTCTTC.

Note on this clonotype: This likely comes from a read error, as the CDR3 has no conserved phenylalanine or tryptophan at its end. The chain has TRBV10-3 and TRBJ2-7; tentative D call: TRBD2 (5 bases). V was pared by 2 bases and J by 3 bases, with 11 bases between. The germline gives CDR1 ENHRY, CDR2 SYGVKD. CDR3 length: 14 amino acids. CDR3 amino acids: CAISEGLSIYEQYL. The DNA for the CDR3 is TGTGCCATCAGTGAGGGACTCTCAATCTACGAGCAGTACCTC.

DNA for the CDR3: TGCAGTGCTGCGGGACTAGCATATGAGCAGTTCTTC. Its translation: CSAAGLAYEQFF. This rearrangement joins TRBV20-1 to TRBJ2-1, with 9 bases identical to TRBD2. V shed 5 bases and J 8 bases; nucleotides not matched to a gene: 4. Germline CDR1 reads DFQATT; CDR2 reads SNEGSKA (reference sequence). The CDR3 is 12 residues long.

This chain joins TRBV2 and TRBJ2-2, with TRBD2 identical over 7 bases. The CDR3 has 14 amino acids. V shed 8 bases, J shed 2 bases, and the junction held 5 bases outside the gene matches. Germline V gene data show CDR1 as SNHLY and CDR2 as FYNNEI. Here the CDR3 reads CASGGSGNTGELFF. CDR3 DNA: TGTGCCAGCGGCGGGAGTGGAAACACCGGGGAGCTGTTTTTT.

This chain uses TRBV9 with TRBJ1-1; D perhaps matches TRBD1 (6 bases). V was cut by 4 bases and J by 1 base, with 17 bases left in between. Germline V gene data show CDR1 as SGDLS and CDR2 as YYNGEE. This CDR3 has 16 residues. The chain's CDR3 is CASSQEMWGANTEAFF. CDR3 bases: TGTGCCAGCAGCCAAGAAATGTGGGGGGCGAACACTGAAGCTTTCTTT.

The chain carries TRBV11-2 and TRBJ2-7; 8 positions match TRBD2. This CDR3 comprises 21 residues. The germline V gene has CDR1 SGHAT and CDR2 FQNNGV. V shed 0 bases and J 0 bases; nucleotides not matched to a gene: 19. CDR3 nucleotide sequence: TGTGCCAGCAGCTTAGAGGCCGGGTTCGGGCCTAGCGGGTCTGACTCCTACGAGCAGTACTTC. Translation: CASSLEAGFGPSGSDSYEQYF.

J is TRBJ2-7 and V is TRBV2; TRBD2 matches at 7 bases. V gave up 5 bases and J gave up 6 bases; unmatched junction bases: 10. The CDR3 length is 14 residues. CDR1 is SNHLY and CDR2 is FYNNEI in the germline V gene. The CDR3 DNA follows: TGTGCCAGCAGTCGCTTTAGGGAGGGAAGCGAGCAGTACGTC. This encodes CASSRFREGSEQYV.

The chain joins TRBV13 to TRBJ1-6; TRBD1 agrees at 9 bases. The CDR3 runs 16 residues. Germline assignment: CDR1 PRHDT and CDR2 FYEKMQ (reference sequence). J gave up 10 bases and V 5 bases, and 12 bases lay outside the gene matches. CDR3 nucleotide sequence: TGTGCCAGCAGCCCCGGACAGGGGTGGGGAGGCTCACCCCTCCACTTT. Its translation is CASSPGQGWGGSPLHF.

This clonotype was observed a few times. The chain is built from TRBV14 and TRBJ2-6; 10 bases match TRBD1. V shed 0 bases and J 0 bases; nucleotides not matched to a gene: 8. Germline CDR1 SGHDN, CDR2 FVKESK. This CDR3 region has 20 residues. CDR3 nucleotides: TGTGCCAGCAGCCAAGACAGGGGGACAGGGGTTCACTCTGGGGCCAACGTCCTGACTTTC. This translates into CASSQDRGTGVHSGANVLTF.

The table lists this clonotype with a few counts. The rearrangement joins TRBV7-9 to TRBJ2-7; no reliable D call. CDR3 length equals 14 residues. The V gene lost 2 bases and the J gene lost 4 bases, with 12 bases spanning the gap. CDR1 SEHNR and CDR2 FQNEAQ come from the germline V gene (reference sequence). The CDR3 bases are TGTGCCAGCAGCTTACATAACGAGCCGTACGAGCAGTACTTC. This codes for CASSLHNEPYEQYF.